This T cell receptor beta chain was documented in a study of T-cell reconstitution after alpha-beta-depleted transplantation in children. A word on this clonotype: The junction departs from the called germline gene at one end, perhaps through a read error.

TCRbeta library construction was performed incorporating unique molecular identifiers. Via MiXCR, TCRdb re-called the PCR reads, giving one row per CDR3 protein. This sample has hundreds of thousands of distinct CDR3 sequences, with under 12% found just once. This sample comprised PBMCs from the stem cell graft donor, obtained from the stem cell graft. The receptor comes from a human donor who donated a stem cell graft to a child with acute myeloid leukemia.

The CDR3 coding sequence is TGTGCCACCAGCAGAGAGGGCTCCCACAATGAGCAGTTCTTC. This translates into CATSREGSHNEQFF. This chain links TRBV15 with TRBJ2-1, with no clear D. Germline CDR1 LNHNV, CDR2 YYDKDF (reference sequence). CDR3 length: 14 amino acids. The variable domain in full, with the rest retrieved from reference TRBV15 and TRBJ2-1, is DAMVIQNPRYQVTQFGKPVTLSCSQTLNHNVMYWYQQKSSQAPKLLFHYYDKDFNNEADTPDNFQSRRPNTSFCFLDIRSPGLGDTAMYLCATSREGSHNEQFFGPGTRLTVL.